This T cell receptor beta chain appears in the sequencing data of a study of shared clonotypes between healthy human individuals. Study-wide context: A donor's plate count was three for CD4 naive and three for CD4 memory; CD8 naive had two and CD8 memory one. Study results and caveats: Naive subsets generally exceeded memory subsets in estimated richness. Sequencing depth was a factor that was expected to affect clonotype sharing among donors.

Cells designated naive CD8 were CD45RO-negative and were positively selected for CCR7, with terminally differentiated effector memory CD45RA+ cells excluded. Remarks on this clone: Its specificity is unknown.

This CDR3 is built from 17 residues. V gave up 0 bases and J gave up 12 bases, with 27 bases separating them. The V gene's germline CDR1 is SGHRS and CDR2 YFSETQ. Generated by immunoSEQ multiplex PCR, the TCRdb table keeps only in-frame clones and is missing some. The table has about 2.1 million clones, just over 90% seen once. The TCR originated in a young man in good health. Some clones in this sample may be carry-over from other donors' samples. V gene TRBV5-1 combines with J gene TRBJ1-1; weak D call: TRBD1 (6 bases). The sequencing sample was made of naive CD8+ T cells from PBMCs. The CDR3, as DNA: TGCGCCAGCAGCTTGGAACAGGGCGTCGTCTGGGTCGATCAGACTTTCTTT. It yields the protein CASSLEQGVVWVDQTFF.